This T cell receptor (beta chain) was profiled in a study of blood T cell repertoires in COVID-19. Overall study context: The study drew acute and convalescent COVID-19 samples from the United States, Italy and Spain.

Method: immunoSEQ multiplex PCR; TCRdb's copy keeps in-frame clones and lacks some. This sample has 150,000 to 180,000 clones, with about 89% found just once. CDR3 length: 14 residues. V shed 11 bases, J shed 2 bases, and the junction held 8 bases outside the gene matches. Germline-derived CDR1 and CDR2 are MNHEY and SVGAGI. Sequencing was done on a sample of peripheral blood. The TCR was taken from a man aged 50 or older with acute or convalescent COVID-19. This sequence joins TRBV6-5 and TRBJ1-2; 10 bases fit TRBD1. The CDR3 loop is CAARPTGGNYGYTF. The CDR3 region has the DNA TGTGCCGCCAGACCGACAGGGGGCAACTATGGCTACACCTTC.